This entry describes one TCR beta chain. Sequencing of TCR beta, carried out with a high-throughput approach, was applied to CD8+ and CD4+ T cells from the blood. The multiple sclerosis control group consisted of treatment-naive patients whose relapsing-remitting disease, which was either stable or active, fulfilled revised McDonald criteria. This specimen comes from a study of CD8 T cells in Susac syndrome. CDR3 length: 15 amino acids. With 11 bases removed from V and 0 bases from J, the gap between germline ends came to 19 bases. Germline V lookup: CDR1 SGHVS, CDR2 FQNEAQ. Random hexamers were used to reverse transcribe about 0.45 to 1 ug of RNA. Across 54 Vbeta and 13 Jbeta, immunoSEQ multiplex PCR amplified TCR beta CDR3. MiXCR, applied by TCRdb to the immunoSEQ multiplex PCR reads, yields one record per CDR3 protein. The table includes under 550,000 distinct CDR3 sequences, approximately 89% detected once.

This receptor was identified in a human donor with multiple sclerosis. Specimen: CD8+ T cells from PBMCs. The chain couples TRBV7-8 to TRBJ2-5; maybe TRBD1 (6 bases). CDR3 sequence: CALRTTGKNQETQYF. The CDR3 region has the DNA TGTGCCCTACGTACGACAGGAAAAAACCAAGAGACCCAGTACTTC.